This TCR beta chain was documented in a study of T cell repertoires in cytomegalovirus infection. Study information: Carrying CMV and the relevant HLA type showed in public TCR beta signatures.

Only a few counts were recorded for this clonotype. Antigen unknown. Study results and caveats: Clonotypes of TCR beta that were HLA-C-restricted and CMV-specific dominated the ex vivo response. CMV carriers having the relevant HLA were flagged by cumulative public TCR beta family frequency.

Trimming cost V 2 bases and J 6 bases, with 14 bases left between them. This CDR3 region has 15 residues. Germline CDR1 reads MDHEN; CDR2 reads SYDVKM. Each CDR3 protein gets one entry after TCRdb re-called the reads with MiXCR. The table includes some 150,000 distinct CDR3 sequences, around 22% detected once. The rearrangement links TRBV28 to TRBJ2-1; tentative D call: TRBD1 (5 bases). The sequenced sample consisted of PBMCs. The receptor was derived from a human donor in good health (CMV status not recorded). Some clones in this sample may be carry-over from other donors' samples. In DNA, the CDR3 is TGTGCCAGCAGTTTAACAGGCAAGAGAAGCAATGAGCAGTTCTTC. Its protein product is CASSLTGKRSNEQFF.